This T cell receptor (beta chain) was retrieved from a study of cytomegalovirus exposure and HLA in healthy donors. The PCR made use of 60 Vbeta and 13 Jbeta primers. Assay: immunoSEQ multiplex PCR; the TCRdb copy retains only in-frame clones and omits some. The table has about 140,000 clones, over 60% seen once. The CDR3 is 17 amino acids. The trim removed 2 bases at V and 8 bases at J, leaving 8 bases unmatched. The germline CDR1 and CDR2 sequences are MGHRA and YSYEKL. The V gene is TRBV4-1, the J gene TRBJ2-1; 14 bases are a match to TRBD2. The sample comprised PBMCs. The receptor was isolated from a young woman in good health and CMV-seronegative. CDR3: CASSQIPGTSGGYEQFF. CDR3 DNA: TGCGCCAGCAGCCAAATCCCCGGGACTAGCGGGGGTTATGAGCAGTTCTTC.